The T cell receptor beta chain described here comes from a study of cytomegalovirus exposure and HLA in healthy donors. Study-wide findings and caveats: Sequencing had likely introduced a cluster of highly shared sequence variants as an artifact.

About this clone: What it recognizes is unknown.

Vbeta (60) and Jbeta (13) primers were used in the PCR. Profiled with immunoSEQ multiplex PCR; TCRdb holds only in-frame clones, not every one. The sample records about 96,000 clones, roughly 80% being singletons. The CDR3 loop spans 15 amino acids. The germline CDR1 and CDR2 sequences are LNHDA and SQIVND (reference sequence). Trimming pared 5 bases from V and 2 bases from J, leaving 13 bases between. This receptor was taken from a man between 45 and 60 years old in good health and CMV-seropositive. The specimen was PBMCs. The chain employs TRBV19 and TRBJ2-1, with D possibly TRBD2 on 6 matching bases. The CDR3 nucleotides read TGTGCCAGTAGTCCGCGGGGAACGACCTACAATGAGCAGTTCTTC. Its protein is CASSPRGTTYNEQFF.